This T cell receptor (beta chain) comes out of a study of T cell clonotyping in hematopoietic cell transplantation. Study observations and caveats: Without cell sorting, CD4 versus CD8 contributions remain unresolved.

The time point denotes: recipient sample about 28 days before transplant, after cytoreduction. Measured with immunoSEQ multiplex PCR; TCRdb has only the in-frame clones, and not every one. The sample shows roughly 28,000 clones, 90% to 95% of them seen only once. This CDR3 comprises 15 residues. Trimming pared 2 bases from V and 2 bases from J, leaving 13 bases between. Germline lookup yields CDR1 MNHEY and CDR2 SMNVEV (reference sequence). With respect to this clone: Its antigen is currently unknown.

The sequence came from a man aged 50 to 59 with acute myeloid leukemia. Some clones in this sample may be carry-over from other donors' samples. Sequences were derived from peripheral blood mononuclear cells, sampled before stem cell transplant. This rearrangement joins TRBV27 to TRBJ2-7; D not certain. The DNA of the CDR3 is TGTGCCAGCAGTTTAAGCCTAGGGCGCACCTACGAGCAGTACTTC. It specifies CASSLSLGRTYEQYF.